Listed here are 14 T cell receptor beta chains from one sample, sequenced in a study of blood T cell repertoires in COVID-19 (dated by TCRdb to 2019 to 2021). The library was built by means of the immunoSEQ multiplex PCR assay. In TCRdb, the immuneACCESS table is reduced to in-frame sequences with V and J assigned. These tables do not hold every clone; where another copy was compared, an unresolved V gene accounts for under half, and the others remain unexplained. Counted in this sample were around 49,000 clones; about four fifths of them appeared once. The top ten constitute more than 20% of the sample. The sequencing sample was made of peripheral blood. The receptor set was obtained from a woman older than 75 with COVID-19, enrolled during active disease.

This clone was recorded at least ten times. The J gene is TRBJ1-2, the V gene TRBV6-5, with D possibly being TRBD1 (6 bases). With 6 bases removed from V and 4 bases from J, the gap between germline ends came to 12 bases. Germline V gene data show CDR1 as MNHEY and CDR2 as SVGAGI. CDR3 length: 13 amino acids. The CDR3, as DNA: TGTGCCAGCAGGCAAGGACAGAGCTATGGCTACACCTTC. Protein sequence: CASRQGQSYGYTF.

The gene calls are TRBV6-2 or TRBV6-3 and TRBJ1-6; a weak D match, TRBD1 (5 bases). The germline V and J ends were trimmed by 3 bases and 9 bases, with 21 bases remaining between them. Germline V gene data show CDR1 as MNHEY and CDR2 as SVGEGT. CDR3 size: 17 residues. This CDR3 is CASSYWTGGGVGSPLHF. The CDR3 DNA follows: TGTGCCAGCAGTTATTGGACTGGCGGGGGAGTAGGTTCACCCCTCCACTTT.

The CDR3 DNA follows: TGCAGCGCCGGGGACAGAAACTACGAGCAGTACTTC. Translating gives CSAGDRNYEQYF. The chain is built from TRBV29-1 and TRBJ2-7; TRBD1 aligns across 7 bases. The CDR3 length is 12 residues. Germline lookup yields CDR1 SQVTM and CDR2 ANQGSEA. The V gene end was trimmed by 7 bases and the J gene end by 3 bases; junction bases not matched to a gene: 6.

This chain uses TRBV27 with TRBJ2-1; 7 positions match TRBD1. The CDR3 is 14 residues long. V gave up 2 bases and J gave up 3 bases; unmatched junction bases: 1. CDR1 is MNHEY, CDR2 SMNVEV, per germline (reference sequence). CDR3 nucleotides: TGTGCCAGCAGTTTAACAGGGGTCTACAATGAGCAGTTCTTC. Translating it yields CASSLTGVYNEQFF.

The chain couples TRBV28 to TRBJ2-1; TRBD1 is a possible D gene (6 bases). Germline V lookup: CDR1 MDHEN, CDR2 SYDVKM. The V and J ends lost 2 bases and 2 bases respectively, with 13 bases between them. The CDR3 covers 16 residues. CDR3 residues: CASSLVGAGAYNEQFF. Written as DNA, the CDR3 is TGTGCCAGCAGTTTAGTGGGGGCAGGGGCCTACAATGAGCAGTTCTTC.

This rearrangement joins TRBV7-2 to TRBJ2-5, with D hard to call. V lost 2 bases, J lost 2 bases, and 9 bases lay in between. Germline V lookup: CDR1 SGHTA, CDR2 FQGNSA. The CDR3 is made up of 14 amino acids. The CDR3 DNA reads as TGTGCCAGCAGCTTAATGGGCTTACAAGAGACCCAGTACTTC. Its translation: CASSLMGLQETQYF.

This chain uses TRBV7-8 with TRBJ1-3; weak D call: TRBD1 (6 bases). The CDR3 has 15 amino acids. Germline CDR1 SGHVS, CDR2 FQNEAQ. The ends were cut back, 7 bases at V and 6 bases at J, with 19 bases in the middle. In DNA, the CDR3 is TGTGCCAGCACTTACCTCCCGGGGGGCGAAAACACCATATATTTT. Its protein product is CASTYLPGGENTIYF. Complete variable domain (other parts from reference TRBV7-8 and TRBJ1-3): GAGVSQSPRYKVAKRGQDVALRCDPISGHVSLFWYQQALGQGPEFLTYFQNEAQLDKSGLPSDRFFAERPEGSVSTLKIQRTQQEDSAVYLCASTYLPGGENTIYFGEGSWLTVV.

The V call is TRBV28, the J call TRBJ1-5; 7 nucleotides agree with TRBD1. The germline CDR1 and CDR2 sequences are MDHEN and SYDVKM. The length of the CDR3 is 17 residues. The trim removed 6 bases at V and 0 bases at J, leaving 11 bases unmatched. This CDR3 reads CASRAAGTVYSNQPQHF. CDR3 bases: TGTGCCAGCAGGGCCGCTGGGACAGTCTATAGCAATCAGCCCCAGCATTTT. The full variable domain, in which reference TRBV28 and TRBJ1-5 provide the parts outside the CDR3, is DVKVTQSSRYLVKRTGEKVFLECVQDMDHENMFWYRQDPGLGLRLIYFSYDVKMKEKGDIPEGYSVSREKKERFSLILESASTNQTSMYLCASRAAGTVYSNQPQHFGDGTRLSIL.

This clone has only one observation. CDR3: CASKGQGGPEAFF. CDR3 sequence (DNA): TGTGCCAGCAAGGGACAGGGGGGGCCTGAAGCTTTCTTT. The chain has TRBV2 and TRBJ1-1, with 11 nucleotides matching TRBD1. Germline CDR1 reads SNHLY; CDR2 reads FYNNEI. The V and J ends lost 7 bases and 6 bases, in that order; junction bases with no gene match: 4. The CDR3 has 13 amino acids.

A single count supports this clone. The chain joins TRBV19 to TRBJ1-1; D is perhaps TRBD1 (6 bases). There are 15 residues in the CDR3. Trimming removed 3 bases at V and 0 bases at J, with 11 bases between. From germline, CDR1 is LNHDA and CDR2 SQIVND (reference sequence). The CDR3 coding sequence is TGTGCCAGTAGTATTGGGGGCAGGTTGAACACTGAAGCTTTCTTT. Translation gives CASSIGGRLNTEAFF.

The chain couples TRBV5-1 to TRBJ1-4; D gene uncertain. The germline V gene has CDR1 SGHRS and CDR2 YFSETQ. Deletions cut 3 bases from V and 5 bases from J, with 20 bases between. The CDR3 contains 17 residues. The CDR3 bases are TGCGCCAGCAGCTACCTCGGCGGAAAGACTACAAATGAAAAACTGTTTTTT. Translated: CASSYLGGKTTNEKLFF. The full variable domain, in which reference TRBV5-1 and TRBJ1-4 provide the parts outside the CDR3, is KAGVTQTPRYLIKTRGQQVTLSCSPISGHRSVSWYQQTPGQGLQFLFEYFSETQRNKGNFPGRFSGRQFSNSRSEMNVSTLELGDSALYLCASSYLGGKTTNEKLFFGSGTQLSVL.

The V and J genes are TRBV18 and TRBJ2-3, with 7 bases lining up with TRBD2. The CDR3 sequence is 12 residues long. Germline V gives CDR1 KGHSH, CDR2 LQKENI. V lost 6 bases, J lost 13 bases, and 10 bases stayed unmatched. CDR3 residues: CASSPAAGEEYF. The CDR3 nucleotides are TGTGCCAGCTCGCCTGCGGCGGGAGAAGAGTATTTT. The full variable domain, completed using reference TRBV18 and TRBJ2-3, is NAGVMQNPRHLVRRRGQEARLRCSPMKGHSHVYWYRQLPEEGLKFMVYLQKENIIDESGMPKERFSAEFPKEGPSILRIQQVVRGDSAAYFCASSPAAGEEYFGPGTRLTVL.

V usage is TRBV4-1 and J usage is TRBJ2-1, with D possibly TRBD2 on 5 matching bases. The CDR3 has 16 amino acids. The germline V and J ends were trimmed by 4 bases and 3 bases, with 16 bases remaining between them. CDR1 and CDR2 from the germline V gene are MGHRA and YSYEKL. CDR3 in DNA: TGCGCCAGCAGCCTCCGAGGGCCCTCCGTCTACAATGAGCAGTTCTTC. This translates into CASSLRGPSVYNEQFF.

V and J are TRBV5-1 and TRBJ2-7; 7 bases map to TRBD1. Germline V gene data show CDR1 as SGHRS and CDR2 as YFSETQ. The CDR3 is made up of 14 amino acids. V lost 5 bases and J lost 2; bases outside the gene matches: 7. CDR3 nucleotide sequence: TGCGCCAGCAGGGGACAGCCCGGGCCCTACGAGCAGTACTTC. Protein: CASRGQPGPYEQYF.